The 5 T cell receptor beta chains reported below all come from one sample, sequenced in a study of shared clonotypes between healthy human individuals. Repertoires were generated with immunoSEQ multiplex PCR, while TCRdb's copy carries only in-frame clones and drops some. This table has over a million clones, approximately 78% appearing once. Sequenced: memory CD4+ T cells from PBMCs. Subset meaning: CD45RA-negative fraction. Receptors originate from a man aged 18 to 29 in good health. Some clones in this sample may be carry-over from other donors' samples.

The chain carries TRBV6-1 and TRBJ2-3; 7 nucleotides agree with TRBD1. This CDR3 is 18 amino acids long. Looked up from germline, CDR1 is MNHNS and CDR2 is SASEGT. V gave up 4 bases and J gave up 2 bases; unmatched junction bases: 15. The CDR3 is CASSGRQGMAHFTDTQYF. The CDR3 DNA sequence: TGTGCCAGCAGTGGCCGACAGGGAATGGCCCACTTCACAGATACGCAGTATTTT.

The CDR3 nucleotides are TGTGCCAGCAGCAAAGGGGCGGGAGGGCCATGGGTGGAGACCCAGTACTTC. This gives the protein CASSKGAGGPWVETQYF. The rearrangement links TRBV21-1 to TRBJ2-5; TRBD2 was called by the table and not checked on the DNA. TRBV21-1 is assigned pseudogene status. The CDR3 is 17 residues long.

This clone was recorded a few times. The same CDR3 can be traced to other DNA sequences in this sample. The V gene is TRBV20-1, the J gene TRBJ1-1; D uncertain. This CDR3 is 11 amino acids long. Trimming took 3 bases from V and 5 from J, leaving 7 bases between them. Per germline, CDR1 DFQATT and CDR2 SNEGSKA (reference sequence). This CDR3 is CSASKGTEAFF. CDR3 DNA: TGCAGTGCTAGTAAAGGGACTGAAGCTTTCTTT.

Here the CDR3 DNA reads TGCGCCAGCGGACCAACCGTGACGCAGGCGGCGAACACCGGGGAGCTGTTTTTT. Its translation: CASGPTVTQAANTGELFF. The rearrangement links TRBV5-1 to TRBJ2-2, with D hard to call. Trimming stripped 7 bases from V and 0 bases from J, with 22 bases between. CDR3 length: 18 amino acids. Germline V gives CDR1 SGHRS, CDR2 YFSETQ. Full variable domain (missing parts from reference TRBV5-1 and TRBJ2-2): KAGVTQTPRYLIKTRGQQVTLSCSPISGHRSVSWYQQTPGQGLQFLFEYFSETQRNKGNFPGRFSGRQFSNSRSEMNVSTLELGDSALYLCASGPTVTQAANTGELFFGEGSRLTVL.

This clone was recorded only once. Different DNA sequences within this sample yield the same CDR3. The chain couples TRBV2 to TRBJ1-3, with 7 bases aligning to TRBD1. Germline-derived CDR1 and CDR2 are SNHLY and FYNNEI. CDR3 length: 13 amino acids. V shed 6 bases, J shed 4 bases, and the junction held 3 bases outside the gene matches. CDR3 residues: CASRAGGGNTIYF. The CDR3 nucleotides read TGTGCCAGCAGAGCAGGGGGGGGAAACACCATATATTTT.